The T cell receptor beta chain described here comes from a study of T cell changes during pregnancy in multiple sclerosis. The repertoire was sequenced with immunoSEQ multiplex PCR; TCRdb's copy has only in-frame clones and lacks some. This table holds 95,000 to 100,000 clones, around 92% found once. The TCR originated in a female donor with multiple sclerosis, enrolled in a pregnancy study. Sequenced here: peripheral blood, sampled in the second trimester of pregnancy.

The DNA of the CDR3 is TGCAGTGCTACGCTGGGGCTCGAGCAGTACTTC. Amino acids: CSATLGLEQYF. The chain recombines TRBV20-1 with TRBJ2-7, with D perhaps matching TRBD1 (5 bases). V lost 4 bases and J lost 6, with 10 bases in between. Germline V lookup: CDR1 DFQATT, CDR2 SNEGSKA (reference sequence). The length of the CDR3 is 11 residues.